This is a list of T cell receptor beta chains from one sample in a study of blood T cell repertoires in COVID-19. Assay used: immunoSEQ multiplex PCR; TCRdb lists only in-frame clones, some missing. The data hold 90,000 to 130,000 clones, with 80% to 85% observed a single time. Sequencing input: peripheral blood. The receptors here all came from a man in his 70s with acute or convalescent COVID-19. CDR3s include the opening cysteine and the closing phenylalanine or tryptophan. Fields, in order: D gene, clone size, J gene, V gene, CDR3 protein. The D gene is left open where the match is weak. The size entry is marked missing in some rows and otherwise reads once, few, many or a size class.

d_call: .
clone_size: few
j_call: TRBJ1-2
v_call: TRBV7-2
cdr3_aa: CASSLPGGLGASGYTF

d_call: .
clone_size: .
j_call: TRBJ1-4
v_call: TRBV7-8
cdr3_aa: CASSWGRSVVEKLFF

d_call: TRBD1
clone_size: .
j_call: TRBJ1-1
v_call: TRBV7-9
cdr3_aa: CASSSTGGRTEAFF

d_call: .
clone_size: .
j_call: TRBJ2-1
v_call: TRBV28
cdr3_aa: CASSFRNSNEQFF

d_call: TRBD1
clone_size: .
j_call: TRBJ1-6
v_call: TRBV9
cdr3_aa: CASSVDSTGRSSPLHF

d_call: .
clone_size: .
j_call: TRBJ2-6
v_call: TRBV9
cdr3_aa: CASSVRGSGANVLTF

d_call: .
clone_size: .
j_call: TRBJ2-3
v_call: TRBV5-1
cdr3_aa: CASSLEHVTDTQYF

d_call: .
clone_size: .
j_call: TRBJ1-3
v_call: TRBV9
cdr3_aa: CASSPQAGQLGNTIYF

d_call: TRBD1
clone_size: .
j_call: TRBJ1-1
v_call: TRBV3-1/TRBV3-2
cdr3_aa: CASSHFGTGQNTEAFF

d_call: .
clone_size: .
j_call: TRBJ2-7
v_call: TRBV5-1
cdr3_aa: CASSLRGMDIEQYF

d_call: TRBD2
clone_size: .
j_call: TRBJ2-1
v_call: TRBV5-1
cdr3_aa: CASSLVGLAGGEQFF

d_call: TRBD1
clone_size: few
j_call: TRBJ2-7
v_call: TRBV3-1/TRBV3-2
cdr3_aa: CASSPLGQGANEQYF

d_call: TRBD1
clone_size: .
j_call: TRBJ2-1
v_call: TRBV28
cdr3_aa: CASSTGTVSYNEQFF

d_call: TRBD1
clone_size: .
j_call: TRBJ1-5
v_call: TRBV5-1
cdr3_aa: CASSLVGGDQPQHF

d_call: .
clone_size: .
j_call: TRBJ1-6
v_call: TRBV6-5
cdr3_aa: CASRPLGQDNSPLHF

d_call: .
clone_size: .
j_call: TRBJ1-2
v_call: TRBV29-1
cdr3_aa: CSVDTGYLRGYTF

d_call: .
clone_size: once
j_call: TRBJ2-1
v_call: TRBV5-1
cdr3_aa: CASSLVRESEQFF

d_call: TRBD2
clone_size: .
j_call: TRBJ2-5
v_call: TRBV28
cdr3_aa: CASSLLFGGGRETQYF

d_call: .
clone_size: .
j_call: TRBJ2-3
v_call: TRBV28
cdr3_aa: CASMTATDTQYF

d_call: .
clone_size: .
j_call: TRBJ1-5
v_call: TRBV20-1
cdr3_aa: CSASPGGYSNQPQHF

d_call: .
clone_size: .
j_call: TRBJ1-2
v_call: TRBV28
cdr3_aa: CASSPPIRGLYGYTF

d_call: .
clone_size: once
j_call: TRBJ2-2
v_call: TRBV6-4
cdr3_aa: CASSAQGLGAGELFF

d_call: .
clone_size: .
j_call: TRBJ2-2
v_call: TRBV27
cdr3_aa: CASSSTGELFF

d_call: TRBD1
clone_size: .
j_call: TRBJ1-3
v_call: TRBV25-1
cdr3_aa: CASSSTGGASGNTIYF

d_call: .
clone_size: .
j_call: TRBJ2-7
v_call: TRBV7-9
cdr3_aa: CASSLYGAAAGEQYF

d_call: TRBD1
clone_size: .
j_call: TRBJ1-2
v_call: TRBV19
cdr3_aa: CASTSGGTGGIRGYTF

d_call: .
clone_size: .
j_call: TRBJ1-2
v_call: TRBV12-3/TRBV12-4
cdr3_aa: CASSVGQNYGYTF

d_call: .
clone_size: .
j_call: TRBJ2-1
v_call: TRBV29-1
cdr3_aa: CSADPGNEQFF

d_call: TRBD1
clone_size: .
j_call: TRBJ1-2
v_call: TRBV7-9
cdr3_aa: CASSLSSRNRGFYGYTF

d_call: .
clone_size: .
j_call: TRBJ2-3
v_call: TRBV13
cdr3_aa: CASRSGSTDTQYF

d_call: .
clone_size: .
j_call: TRBJ2-3
v_call: TRBV18
cdr3_aa: CASSPTSSSTDTQYF

d_call: TRBD1
clone_size: .
j_call: TRBJ1-3
v_call: TRBV10-3
cdr3_aa: CAIHGTASGNTIYF

d_call: .
clone_size: once
j_call: TRBJ2-3
v_call: TRBV12-3/TRBV12-4
cdr3_aa: CASSPGTDTQYF

d_call: TRBD1
clone_size: .
j_call: TRBJ2-1
v_call: TRBV5-1
cdr3_aa: CASSLGQGDYNEQFF

d_call: TRBD1
clone_size: .
j_call: TRBJ1-1
v_call: TRBV6-5
cdr3_aa: CASSPGTGGAFF

d_call: .
clone_size: .
j_call: TRBJ1-6
v_call: TRBV19
cdr3_aa: CASNRDRSPLHF

d_call: TRBD2
clone_size: .
j_call: TRBJ2-1
v_call: TRBV18
cdr3_aa: CASSPKGLADNEQFF

d_call: .
clone_size: .
j_call: TRBJ1-2
v_call: TRBV24-1
cdr3_aa: CATSDRSGDSNYGYTF

d_call: .
clone_size: few
j_call: TRBJ1-5
v_call: TRBV7-2
cdr3_aa: CASSLPWGFQHF

d_call: TRBD1
clone_size: .
j_call: TRBJ2-3
v_call: TRBV5-8
cdr3_aa: CASSSPGQGFNTQYF

d_call: TRBD2
clone_size: .
j_call: TRBJ2-7
v_call: TRBV20-1
cdr3_aa: CSASSASGGLPVLYEQYF

d_call: .
clone_size: .
j_call: TRBJ2-1
v_call: TRBV10-3
cdr3_aa: CAISDLAGNEQFF

d_call: .
clone_size: .
j_call: TRBJ2-1
v_call: TRBV24-1
cdr3_aa: CATSYGNEQFF

d_call: .
clone_size: .
j_call: TRBJ1-1
v_call: TRBV19
cdr3_aa: CASSIGPGAAEAFF

d_call: TRBD2
clone_size: .
j_call: TRBJ2-7
v_call: TRBV27
cdr3_aa: CASRTSGPYEQYF

d_call: .
clone_size: few
j_call: TRBJ2-3
v_call: TRBV4-1
cdr3_aa: CASSHGRDLVTDTQYF

d_call: .
clone_size: .
j_call: TRBJ1-5
v_call: TRBV18
cdr3_aa: CASSPPAGQPQHF

d_call: .
clone_size: .
j_call: TRBJ1-6
v_call: TRBV5-1
cdr3_aa: CASRSFGGGTGNSPLHF

d_call: .
clone_size: .
j_call: TRBJ1-1
v_call: TRBV28
cdr3_aa: CASSLFGHDNTEAFF